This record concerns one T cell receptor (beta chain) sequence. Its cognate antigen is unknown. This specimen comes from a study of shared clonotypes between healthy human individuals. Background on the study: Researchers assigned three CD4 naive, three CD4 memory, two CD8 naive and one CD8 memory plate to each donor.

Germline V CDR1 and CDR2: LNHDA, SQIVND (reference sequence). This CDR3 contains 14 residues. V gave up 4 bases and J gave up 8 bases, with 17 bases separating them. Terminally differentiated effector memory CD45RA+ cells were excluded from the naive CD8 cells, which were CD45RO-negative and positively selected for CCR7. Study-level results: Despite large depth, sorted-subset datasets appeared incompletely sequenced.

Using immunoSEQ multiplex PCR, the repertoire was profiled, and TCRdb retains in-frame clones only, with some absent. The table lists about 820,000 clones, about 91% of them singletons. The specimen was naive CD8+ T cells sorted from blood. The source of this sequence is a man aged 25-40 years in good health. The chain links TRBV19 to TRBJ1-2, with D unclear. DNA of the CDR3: TGTGCCAGTAGTACGTACGACATTAAACCGGGCTACACCTTC. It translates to CASSTYDIKPGYTF.